The clone carrying this TCR beta chain came up once. This CDR3 spans 16 amino acids. Trimming removed 0 bases from V and 1 base from J, with 11 bases in between. Germline CDR1 reads SGHRS; CDR2 reads YFSETQ. Libraries were prepared by immunoSEQ multiplex PCR; TCRdb keeps only in-frame clonotypes and omits some of them. In the table there are some 130,000 clones, less than 90% of which are singletons. These data belong to a study of control samples from healthy donors and cancer patients. The J gene is TRBJ1-5, the V gene TRBV5-1; the D gene is possibly TRBD1 (6 bases). Sequenced sample: blood. The clonotype comes from a woman in her twenties or thirties in good health. The CDR3 sequence is CASSLVPGTSNQPQHF. The CDR3 coding sequence is TGCGCCAGCAGCTTGGTTCCAGGGACAAGCAATCAGCCCCAGCATTTT.